The rows below give T cell receptor beta chains drawn from one sample of a study of CD8+ T cells in alopecia areata. The method was immunoSEQ multiplex PCR; TCRdb's version includes in-frame clones alone and lacks a portion of them. The sample lists 200,000 to 250,000 clones, about 57% occurring once. The source material was CD4+ T cells sorted from blood, sampled at week 4, from a patient treated with tofacitinib. These receptors came from a human donor with alopecia areata. Both conserved end residues are part of each CDR3. A D gene is named only where the DNA matches it firmly. Not every row has a clone size; where given, it reads once, few, many or a size class.

d_gene,j_gene,v_gene,abundance,CDR3nt,CDR3aa
.,TRBJ1-1,TRBV4-3,once,TGCGCCAGCAGCCAAGGTCGGGGGGCGGGCACTGAAGCTTTCTTT,CASSQGRGAGTEAFF
.,TRBJ2-5,TRBV7-9,few,TGTGCCAGCAGCGACCGGGCCTCTCAGGAGACCCAGTACTTC,CASSDRASQETQYF
.,TRBJ2-5,TRBV19,many,TGTGCCAGTTCTTGGGGGACCCAAGAGACCCAGTACTTC,CASSWGTQETQYF
.,TRBJ1-2,TRBV6-1,.,TGTGCCAGCGAAGTGGGGGGGGTAGCGGGCGGCTACACCTTC,CASEVGGVAGGYTF
.,TRBJ2-2,TRBV18,.,TGTGCCAGCTCACCACCCAACACCGGGGAGCTGTTTTTT,CASSPPNTGELFF
TRBD2,TRBJ2-2,TRBV2,.,TGTGCCAGCAGAGGGACTAGAAGTACCGGGGAGCTGTTTTTT,CASRGTRSTGELFF
.,TRBJ1-3,TRBV27,few,TGTGCCAGCCGACAAAACTCTGGAAACACCATATATTTT,CASRQNSGNTIYF
.,TRBJ1-3,TRBV11-2,.,TGTGCCAGCAGCTTACCCGGATCTGGAAACACCATATATTTT,CASSLPGSGNTIYF
TRBD1,TRBJ2-1,TRBV4-3,once,TGCGCCAGCAGCCAAGGGTCCCAGGGGGCCGCCTACGCTGAGCAGTTCTTC,CASSQGSQGAAYAEQFF
.,TRBJ1-2,TRBV6-5,.,TGTGCCAGCAGCCCCGACAGGATGGACTATGGCTACACCTTC,CASSPDRMDYGYTF
.,TRBJ2-7,TRBV11-3,.,TGTGCCAGCAGCCTAATGTCATACGAGCAGTACTTC,CASSLMSYEQYF
.,TRBJ2-5,TRBV5-1,.,TGCGCCAGCAGCTTGTTAGATAGAGAGACCCAGTACTTC,CASSLLDRETQYF
TRBD1,TRBJ1-6,TRBV5-6,.,TGTGCCAGCAGCTTTGGGACCAGGGGGCTTTCACCCCTCCACTTT,CASSFGTRGLSPLHF
.,TRBJ2-5,TRBV6-5,.,TGTGCCAGCAGTTACGGGGAGACCCAGTACTTC,CASSYGETQYF
TRBD1,TRBJ2-7,TRBV7-2,.,TGTGCCAGCAGCTTAGCGCTAAGGACAGGTGGCGAGCAGTACTTC,CASSLALRTGGEQYF
TRBD2,TRBJ2-3,TRBV9,.,TGTGCCAGCAGCGTAGGGACTAGCGGACGCACAGATACGCAGTATTTT,CASSVGTSGRTDTQYF
.,TRBJ1-2,TRBV30,.,TGTGCCTGGAGCCCGAGACGGACTTATGGCTACACCTTC,CAWSPRRTYGYTF
TRBD2,TRBJ2-3,TRBV12-5,few,TGTGCTAGTCTTAGGACTAGCGCGGATACGCAGTATTTT,CASLRTSADTQYF
.,TRBJ1-1,TRBV25-1,.,TGTGCCAGCAGTGCGAAGGGGAACACTGAAGCTTTCTTT,CASSAKGNTEAFF
TRBD1,TRBJ1-5,TRBV9,.,TGTGCCAGCAGCCGATCGGGACAGGCCGATGGGCCCCAGCATTTT,CASSRSGQADGPQHF
.,TRBJ1-1,TRBV30,.,TGTGCCTGGGTCTTCCAGACAGGAGCGAACACTGAAGCTTTCTTT,CAWVFQTGANTEAFF
TRBD1,TRBJ1-1,TRBV10-2,.,TGCGCCAGCAGTGAGAAGGGGGCGTTGACTGAAGCTTTCTTT,CASSEKGALTEAFF
.,TRBJ2-7,TRBV30,.,TGTGCCTGGACTGGACCGTTGGGCGAGCAGTACTTC,CAWTGPLGEQYF
.,TRBJ1-2,TRBV30,.,TGTGCCGGAGGATATGGCTACACCTTC,CAGGYGYTF